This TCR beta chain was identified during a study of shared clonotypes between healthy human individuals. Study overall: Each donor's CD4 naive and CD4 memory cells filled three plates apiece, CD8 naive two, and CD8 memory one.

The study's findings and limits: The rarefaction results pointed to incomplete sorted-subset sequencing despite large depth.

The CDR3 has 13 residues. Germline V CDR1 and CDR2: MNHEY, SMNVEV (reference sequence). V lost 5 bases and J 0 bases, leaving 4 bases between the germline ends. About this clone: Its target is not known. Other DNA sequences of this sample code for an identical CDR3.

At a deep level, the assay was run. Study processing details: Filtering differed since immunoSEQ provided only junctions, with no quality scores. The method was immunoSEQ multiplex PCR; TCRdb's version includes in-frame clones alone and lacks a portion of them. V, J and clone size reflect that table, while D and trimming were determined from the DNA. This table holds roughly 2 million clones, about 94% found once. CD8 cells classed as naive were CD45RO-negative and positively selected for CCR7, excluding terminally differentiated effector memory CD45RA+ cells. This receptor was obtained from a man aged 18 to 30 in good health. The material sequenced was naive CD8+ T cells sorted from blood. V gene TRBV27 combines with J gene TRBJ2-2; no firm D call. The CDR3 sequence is CASSLANTGELFF. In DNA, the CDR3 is TGTGCCAGCAGTCTCGCGAACACCGGGGAGCTGTTTTTT.